This TCR beta chain was sequenced for a study of blood T cell repertoires in COVID-19. TCRdb's copy holds only in-frame clones and misses some; the assay was immunoSEQ multiplex PCR. The sample lists 100,000 to 150,000 clones, around four fifths occurring once. CDR3 size: 14 residues. Germline CDR1 and CDR2: MDHEN and SYDVKM. V was pared by 1 base and J by 12 bases, with 17 bases between. V gene TRBV28 combines with J gene TRBJ2-3; D is perhaps TRBD1 (6 bases). The sequence came from a human donor in a cohort sampled during active COVID-19. What was sequenced was peripheral blood. The CDR3 nucleotides read TGTGCCAGCAGTTTATCTGGGACACGGCATCATCAGTATTTT. Its translation is CASSLSGTRHHQYF.